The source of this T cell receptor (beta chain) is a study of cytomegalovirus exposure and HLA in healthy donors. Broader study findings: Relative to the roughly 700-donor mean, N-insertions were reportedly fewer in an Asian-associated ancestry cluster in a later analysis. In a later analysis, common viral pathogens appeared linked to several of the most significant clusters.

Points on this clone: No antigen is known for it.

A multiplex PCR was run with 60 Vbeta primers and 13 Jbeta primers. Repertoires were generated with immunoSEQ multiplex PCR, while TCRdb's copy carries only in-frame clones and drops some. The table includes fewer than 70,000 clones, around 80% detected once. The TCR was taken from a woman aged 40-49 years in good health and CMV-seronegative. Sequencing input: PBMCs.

The CDR3 coding sequence is TGTGCCAGCAGCTTAGGGGATCGCCGGGGTGAGCAGTTCTTC. Encoded protein: CASSLGDRRGEQFF. The chain uses TRBV13 and TRBJ2-1; D is perhaps TRBD2 (5 bases). The CDR3 totals 14 residues. Deletions cut 0 bases from V and 9 bases from J, with 12 bases between. Germline V gives CDR1 PRHDT, CDR2 FYEKMQ (reference sequence).